A single T cell receptor (beta chain) is shown here with its context. What it binds is unknown. This sample stems from a study of brain T cells in children with intractable seizures. Overall study results and limits: Clones missing pre-surgery may reflect undersampling of that blood sample.

Sequencing was limited to surgery cases with top T cell transcript signatures in brain tissue. The protocol was immunoSEQ multiplex PCR, while the TCRdb copy is restricted to in-frame clones and leaves out a portion. The data hold around 10,000 clones, with 69% observed a single time. Trimming shortened V by 6 bases and J by 5 bases, and 8 bases separated the two germline ends. The length of the CDR3 is 12 residues. Germline CDR1 and CDR2: LNHDA and SQIVND (reference sequence). The genes are TRBV19 and TRBJ1-5; D gene ambiguous. The specimen comprised resected brain tissue, sampled at surgery. The receptor was derived from a girl aged 2 to 10 with tuberous sclerosis and intractable seizures. CDR3 DNA sequence: TGTGCCAGTAGCTCCCCTTATCAGCCCCAGCATTTT. It translates to CASSSPYQPQHF.